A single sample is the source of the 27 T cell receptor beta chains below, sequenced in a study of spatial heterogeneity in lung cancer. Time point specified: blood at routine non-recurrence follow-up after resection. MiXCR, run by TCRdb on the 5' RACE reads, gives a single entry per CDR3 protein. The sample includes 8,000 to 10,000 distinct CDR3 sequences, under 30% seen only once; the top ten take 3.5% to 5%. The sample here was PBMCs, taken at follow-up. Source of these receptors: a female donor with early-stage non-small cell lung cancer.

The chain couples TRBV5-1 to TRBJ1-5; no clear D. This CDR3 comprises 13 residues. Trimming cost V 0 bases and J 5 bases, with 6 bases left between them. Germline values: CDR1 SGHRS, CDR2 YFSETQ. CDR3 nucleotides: TGCGCCAGCAGCTTGGCGTCAGATCAGCCCCAGCATTTT. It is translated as CASSLASDQPQHF. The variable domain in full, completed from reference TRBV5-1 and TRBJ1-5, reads KAGVTQTPRYLIKTRGQQVTLSCSPISGHRSVSWYQQTPGQGLQFLFEYFSETQRNKGNFPGRFSGRQFSNSRSEMNVSTLELGDSALYLCASSLASDQPQHFGDGTRLSIL.

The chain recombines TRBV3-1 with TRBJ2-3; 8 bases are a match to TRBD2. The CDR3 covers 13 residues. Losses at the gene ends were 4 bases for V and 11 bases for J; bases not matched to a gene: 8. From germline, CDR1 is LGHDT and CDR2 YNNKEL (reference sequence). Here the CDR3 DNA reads TGTGCCAGCAGCCCCGGGACTAGTGGTTGGCAGTATTTT. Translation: CASSPGTSGWQYF.

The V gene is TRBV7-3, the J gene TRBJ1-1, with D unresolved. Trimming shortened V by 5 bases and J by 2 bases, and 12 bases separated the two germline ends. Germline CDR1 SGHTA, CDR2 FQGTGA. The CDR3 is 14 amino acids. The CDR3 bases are TGTGCCAGCAGCCCGGCTGGTGTTAACACTGAAGCTTTCTTT. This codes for CASSPAGVNTEAFF.

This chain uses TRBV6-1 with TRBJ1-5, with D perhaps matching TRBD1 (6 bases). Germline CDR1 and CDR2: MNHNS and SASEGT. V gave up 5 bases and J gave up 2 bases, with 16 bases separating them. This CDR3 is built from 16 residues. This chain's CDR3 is CASSPRGWSGNQPQHF. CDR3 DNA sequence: TGTGCCAGCAGTCCTAGGGGGTGGAGTGGCAATCAGCCCCAGCATTTT.

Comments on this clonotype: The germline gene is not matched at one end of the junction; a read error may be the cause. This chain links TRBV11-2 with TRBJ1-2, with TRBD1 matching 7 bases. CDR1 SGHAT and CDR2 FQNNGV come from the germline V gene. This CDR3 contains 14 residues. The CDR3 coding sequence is TGTGCCAGCAGCTTAATGCTGGGACAGACTACCCCCCTGTTC. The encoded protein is CASSLMLGQTTPLF.

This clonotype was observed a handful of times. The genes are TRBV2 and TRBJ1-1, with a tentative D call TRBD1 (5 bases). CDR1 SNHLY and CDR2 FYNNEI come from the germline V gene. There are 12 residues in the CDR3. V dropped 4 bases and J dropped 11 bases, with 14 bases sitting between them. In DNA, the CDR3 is TGTGCCAGCAGTGGGGGGGAATTTTCCGCTTTCTTT. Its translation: CASSGGEFSAFF.

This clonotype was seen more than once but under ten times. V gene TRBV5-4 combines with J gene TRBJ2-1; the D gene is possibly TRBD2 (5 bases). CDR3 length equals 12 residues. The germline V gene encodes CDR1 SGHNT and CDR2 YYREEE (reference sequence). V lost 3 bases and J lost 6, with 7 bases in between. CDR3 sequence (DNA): TGTGCCAGCAGCTCCGGAGGCAATGAGCAGTTCTTC. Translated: CASSSGGNEQFF.

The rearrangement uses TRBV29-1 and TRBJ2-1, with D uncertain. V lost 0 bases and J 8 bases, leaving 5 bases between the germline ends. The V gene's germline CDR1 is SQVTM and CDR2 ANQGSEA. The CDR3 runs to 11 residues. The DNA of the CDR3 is TGCAGCGTTGAAGATCCGTATGAGCAGTTCTTC. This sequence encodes CSVEDPYEQFF.

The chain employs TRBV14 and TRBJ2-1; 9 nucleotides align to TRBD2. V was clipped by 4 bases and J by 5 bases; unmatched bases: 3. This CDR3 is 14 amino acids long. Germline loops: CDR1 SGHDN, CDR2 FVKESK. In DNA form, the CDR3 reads TGTGCCAGCAGCCCGGGACTAGCCAACAATGAGCAGTTCTTC. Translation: CASSPGLANNEQFF.

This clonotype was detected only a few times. In DNA form, the CDR3 reads TGTGCCAGCAGCCCGCAGGAGTTTGAGACCCAGTACTTC. It is translated as CASSPQEFETQYF. The chain has TRBV3-1 and TRBJ2-5; D uncertain. CDR3 length: 13 residues. From germline, CDR1 is LGHDT and CDR2 YNNKEL (reference sequence). Trimming took off 4 bases at V and 5 bases at J, with 11 bases between the two ends.

Here the CDR3 DNA reads TGTGCCAGCAGCCAACGGGGGACTAATGAAAAACTGTTTTTT. Residues: CASSQRGTNEKLFF. The gene calls are TRBV3-1 and TRBJ1-4; possibly TRBD1 for D (5 bases). Germline V gene data show CDR1 as LGHDT and CDR2 as YNNKEL (reference sequence). Trimming left V 2 bases short and J 2 bases short, with 6 bases between. CDR3 length: 14 residues. Full variable domain (outside the CDR3, taken from reference TRBV3-1 and TRBJ1-4): DTAVSQTPKYLVTQMGNDKSIKCEQNLGHDTMYWYKQDSKKFLKIMFSYNNKELIINETVPNRFSPKSPDKAHLNLHINSLELGDSAVYFCASSQRGTNEKLFFGSGTQLSVL.

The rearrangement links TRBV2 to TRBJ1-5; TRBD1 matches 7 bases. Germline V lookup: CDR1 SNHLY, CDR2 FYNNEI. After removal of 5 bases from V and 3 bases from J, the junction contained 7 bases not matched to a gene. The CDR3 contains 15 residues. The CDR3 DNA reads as TGTGCCAGCAGTCCCCGGACAGGTGCCAATCAGCCCCAGCATTTT. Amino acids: CASSPRTGANQPQHF.

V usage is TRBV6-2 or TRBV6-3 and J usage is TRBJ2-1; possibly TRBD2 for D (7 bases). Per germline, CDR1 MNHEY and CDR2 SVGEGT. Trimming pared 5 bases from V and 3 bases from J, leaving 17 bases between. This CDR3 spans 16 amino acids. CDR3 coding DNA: TGTGCCAGCAGTCAGTACAGGGAGGGATTCTACAATGAGCAGTTCTTC. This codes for CASSQYREGFYNEQFF.

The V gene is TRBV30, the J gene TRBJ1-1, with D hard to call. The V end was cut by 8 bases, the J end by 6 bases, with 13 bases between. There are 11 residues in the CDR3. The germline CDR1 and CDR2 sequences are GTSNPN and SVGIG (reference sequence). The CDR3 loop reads CAHGRVPEAFF. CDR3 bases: TGTGCCCACGGGAGGGTACCTGAAGCTTTCTTT.

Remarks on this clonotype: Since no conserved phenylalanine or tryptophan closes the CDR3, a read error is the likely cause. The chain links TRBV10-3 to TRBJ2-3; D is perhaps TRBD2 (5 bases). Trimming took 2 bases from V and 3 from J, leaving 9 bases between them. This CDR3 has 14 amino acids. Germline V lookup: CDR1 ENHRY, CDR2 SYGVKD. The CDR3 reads CAISEGSLTDTQYL. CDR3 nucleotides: TGTGCCATCAGTGAGGGGAGCTTGACAGATACGCAGTATTTA.

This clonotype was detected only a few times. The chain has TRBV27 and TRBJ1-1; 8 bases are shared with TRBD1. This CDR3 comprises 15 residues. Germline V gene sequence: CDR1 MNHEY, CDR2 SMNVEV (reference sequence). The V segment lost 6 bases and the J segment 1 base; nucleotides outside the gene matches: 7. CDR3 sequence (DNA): TGTGCCAGCAGCCCAGCCGGGACAGGGAACACTGAAGCTTTCTTT. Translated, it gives CASSPAGTGNTEAFF.

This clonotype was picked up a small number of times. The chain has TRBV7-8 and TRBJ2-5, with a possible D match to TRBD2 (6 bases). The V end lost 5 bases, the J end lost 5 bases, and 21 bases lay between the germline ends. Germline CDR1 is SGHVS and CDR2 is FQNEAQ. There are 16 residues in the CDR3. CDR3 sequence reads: CASSPSQRAMGETQYF. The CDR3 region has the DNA TGTGCCAGCAGCCCCTCACAGCGGGCGATGGGCGAGACCCAGTACTTC. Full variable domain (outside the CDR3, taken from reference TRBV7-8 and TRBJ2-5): GAGVSQSPRYKVAKRGQDVALRCDPISGHVSLFWYQQALGQGPEFLTYFQNEAQLDKSGLPSDRFFAERPEGSVSTLKIQRTQQEDSAVYLCASSPSQRAMGETQYFGPGTRLLVL.

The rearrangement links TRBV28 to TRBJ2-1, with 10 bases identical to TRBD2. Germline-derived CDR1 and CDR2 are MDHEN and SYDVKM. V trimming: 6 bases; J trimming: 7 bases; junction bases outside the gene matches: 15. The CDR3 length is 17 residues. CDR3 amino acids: CASRLKQGLASQNEQFF. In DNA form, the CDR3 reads TGTGCCAGCAGGCTAAAACAGGGACTAGCGAGTCAGAATGAGCAGTTCTTC.

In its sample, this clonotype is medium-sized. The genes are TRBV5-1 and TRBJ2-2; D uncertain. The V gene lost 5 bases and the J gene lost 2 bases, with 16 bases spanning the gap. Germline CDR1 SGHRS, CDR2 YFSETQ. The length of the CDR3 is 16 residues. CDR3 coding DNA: TGCGCCAGCAGGGAAGAGAAGGGCCTAAACACCGGGGAGCTGTTTTTT. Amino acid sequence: CASREEKGLNTGELFF.

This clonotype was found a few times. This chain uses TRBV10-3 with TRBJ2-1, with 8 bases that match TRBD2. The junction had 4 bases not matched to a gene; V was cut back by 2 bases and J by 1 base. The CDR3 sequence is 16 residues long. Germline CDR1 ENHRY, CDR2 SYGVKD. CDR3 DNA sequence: TGTGCCATCAGTGAGGGGTCTAGCGGGTCCTACAATGAGCAGTTCTTC. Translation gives CAISEGSSGSYNEQFF.

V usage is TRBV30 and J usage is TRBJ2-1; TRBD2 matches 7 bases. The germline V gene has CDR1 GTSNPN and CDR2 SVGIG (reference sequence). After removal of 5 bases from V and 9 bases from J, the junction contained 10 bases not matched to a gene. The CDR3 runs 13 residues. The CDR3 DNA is TGTGCCTGGGGGTCTAGCGGTGAGGGTGAGCAGTTCTTC. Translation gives CAWGSSGEGEQFF.

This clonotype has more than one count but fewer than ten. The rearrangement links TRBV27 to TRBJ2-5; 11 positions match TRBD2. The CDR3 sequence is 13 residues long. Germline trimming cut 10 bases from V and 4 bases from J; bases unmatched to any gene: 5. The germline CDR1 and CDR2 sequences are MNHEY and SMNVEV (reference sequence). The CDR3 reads CAIRLAGSETQYF. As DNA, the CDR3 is TGTGCCATCAGACTAGCGGGATCAGAGACCCAGTACTTC.

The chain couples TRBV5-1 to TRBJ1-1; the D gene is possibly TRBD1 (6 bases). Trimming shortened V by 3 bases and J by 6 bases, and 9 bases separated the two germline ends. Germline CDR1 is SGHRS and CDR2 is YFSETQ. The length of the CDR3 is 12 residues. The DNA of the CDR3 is TGCGCCAGCAGCTCACAGGGTTCTGAAGCTTTCTTT. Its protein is CASSSQGSEAFF.

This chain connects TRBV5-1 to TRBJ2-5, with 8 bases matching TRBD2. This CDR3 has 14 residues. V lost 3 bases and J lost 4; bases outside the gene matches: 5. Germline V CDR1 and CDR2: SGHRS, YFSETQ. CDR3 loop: CASSSTSAGETQYF. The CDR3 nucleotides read TGCGCCAGCAGCTCGACTAGCGCGGGAGAGACCCAGTACTTC.

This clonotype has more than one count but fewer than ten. The CDR3 spells CASSTPSGRQETQYF. CDR3 in DNA: TGTGCCAGCAGCACCCCTAGCGGGAGACAAGAGACCCAGTACTTC. The genes are TRBV11-2 and TRBJ2-5, with 10 bases that match TRBD2. The CDR3 is 15 amino acids. Germline CDR1 and CDR2: SGHAT and FQNNGV. The ends lost 5 bases at V and 2 bases at J; junction bases unmatched: 5.

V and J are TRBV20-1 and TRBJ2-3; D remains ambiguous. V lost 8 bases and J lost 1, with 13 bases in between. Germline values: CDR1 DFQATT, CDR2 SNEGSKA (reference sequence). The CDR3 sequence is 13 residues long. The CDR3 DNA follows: TGCAGTCCTTTGCAGGTCGGCACAGATACGCAGTATTTT. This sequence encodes CSPLQVGTDTQYF.

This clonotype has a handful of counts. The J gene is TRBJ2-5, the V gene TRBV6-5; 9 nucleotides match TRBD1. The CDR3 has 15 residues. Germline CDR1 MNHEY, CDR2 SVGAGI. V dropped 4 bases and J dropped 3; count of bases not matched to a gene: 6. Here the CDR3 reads CASSSPGTGKETQYF. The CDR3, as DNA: TGTGCCAGCAGTTCCCCCGGGACAGGGAAAGAGACCCAGTACTTC.